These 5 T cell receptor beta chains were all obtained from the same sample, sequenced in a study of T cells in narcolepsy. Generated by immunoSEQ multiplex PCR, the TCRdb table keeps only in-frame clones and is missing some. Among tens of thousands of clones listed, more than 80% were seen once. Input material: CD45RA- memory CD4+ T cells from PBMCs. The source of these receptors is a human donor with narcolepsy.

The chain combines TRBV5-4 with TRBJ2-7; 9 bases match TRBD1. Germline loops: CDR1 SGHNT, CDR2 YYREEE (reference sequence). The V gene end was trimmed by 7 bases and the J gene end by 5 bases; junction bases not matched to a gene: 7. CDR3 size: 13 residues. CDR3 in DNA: TGTGCCAGCCATGGGACAGGGATGGACGAGCAGTACTTC. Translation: CASHGTGMDEQYF.

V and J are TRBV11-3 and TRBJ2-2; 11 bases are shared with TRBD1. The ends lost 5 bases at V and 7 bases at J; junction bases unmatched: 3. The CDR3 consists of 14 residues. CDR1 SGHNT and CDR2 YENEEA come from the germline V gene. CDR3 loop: CASSGQGASGELFF. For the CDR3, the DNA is TGTGCCAGCAGCGGACAGGGGGCTAGCGGGGAGCTGTTTTTT. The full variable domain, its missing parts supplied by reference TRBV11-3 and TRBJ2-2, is EAGVVQSPRYKIIEKKQPVAFWCNPISGHNTLYWYLQNLGQGPELLIRYENEEAVDDSQLPKDRFSAERLKGVDSTLKIQPAELGDSAVYLCASSGQGASGELFFGEGSRLTVL.

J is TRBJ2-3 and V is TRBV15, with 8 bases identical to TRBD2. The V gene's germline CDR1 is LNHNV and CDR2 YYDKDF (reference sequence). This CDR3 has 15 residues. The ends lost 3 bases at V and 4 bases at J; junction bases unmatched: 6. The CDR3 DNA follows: TGTGCCACCAGCAGTGAGGTAGCGGGGCCAGATACGCAGTATTTT. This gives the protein CATSSEVAGPDTQYF.

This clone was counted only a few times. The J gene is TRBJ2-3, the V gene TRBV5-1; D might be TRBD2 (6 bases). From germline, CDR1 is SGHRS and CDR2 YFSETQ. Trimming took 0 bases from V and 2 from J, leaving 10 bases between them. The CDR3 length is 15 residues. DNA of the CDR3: TGCGCCAGCAGCTTGGATAGCGGCGCCACAGATACGCAGTATTTT. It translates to CASSLDSGATDTQYF.

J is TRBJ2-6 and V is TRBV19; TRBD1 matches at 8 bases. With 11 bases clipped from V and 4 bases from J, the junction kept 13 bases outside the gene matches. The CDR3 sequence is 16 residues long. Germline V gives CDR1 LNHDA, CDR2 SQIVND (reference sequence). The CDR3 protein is CAVLGQGSSGANVLTF. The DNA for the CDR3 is TGTGCCGTCTTAGGACAGGGATCTTCCGGGGCCAACGTCCTGACTTTC.